This TCR beta chain was sequenced during a study of cytomegalovirus exposure and HLA in healthy donors. Trimming at V came to 2 bases and at J to 7 bases, leaving 11 bases not matched to a gene. Per germline, CDR1 MNHNY and CDR2 SVGAGI (reference sequence). The CDR3 covers 16 residues. TCRdb's copy holds only in-frame clones and misses some; the assay was immunoSEQ multiplex PCR. The sample lists 120,000 to 150,000 clones, roughly nine tenths occurring once. The chain recombines TRBV6-6 with TRBJ1-5; 7 bases align to TRBD1. This TCR derives from a man aged 18 to 35 in good health and CMV-seronegative. Sequencing input: PBMCs. The CDR3 region has the DNA TGTGCCAGCAGTTACCCCCTTCCAAGGGGGCAACAGCCCCAGCATTTT. Amino acid sequence: CASSYPLPRGQQPQHF.